The rows below give T cell receptor beta chains drawn from one sample of a study of T-cell memory formation after mild COVID-19. Via MiXCR, TCRdb re-called the 5' RACE reads, giving one row per CDR3 protein. The table records about half a million distinct CDR3 sequences, roughly 18% of them present only once. Sequencing was done on a sample of PBMCs or a T cell subset sorted from them (not recorded which). The receptors originated from an adult woman who had mild COVID-19 (a few samples of this study predate the infection). Cell type and time point are not known. Each CDR3 is given with its conserved first and last residue. A D gene is named only where the DNA matches it firmly. Clone size is not always given. Where it is, it says once, few, many or a class for expanded clones.

>TRBV7-2|TRBJ2-7|TRBD2|NA
TGTGCCAGCAGCTTATCGGCGGGAGGGCTCCCCTACGAGCAGTACTTC
CASSLSAGGLPYEQYF
>TRBV29-1|TRBJ2-7|NA|NA
TGCAGCGCTGTGGGGAGGAGCTCCTACGAGCAGTACTTC
CSAVGRSSYEQYF
>TRBV3-1|TRBJ2-1|TRBD2|few
TGTGCCAGCAGCCTACTAGGACTAGCGGGATACAATGAGCAGTTCTTC
CASSLLGLAGYNEQFF
>TRBV11-2|TRBJ2-3|NA|few
TGTGCCAGCAGCTATAGGGGGGGAAGCACAGATACGCAGTATTTT
CASSYRGGSTDTQYF
>TRBV4-3|TRBJ2-7|TRBD2|few
TGCGCCAGCAGCCGAGTTATAGCGGGGGATGTCTCCTACGAGCAGTACTTC
CASSRVIAGDVSYEQYF
>TRBV20-1|TRBJ1-2|NA|few
TGCAGTGCTCCTACGGGGGGCTATGGCTACACCTTC
CSAPTGGYGYTF
>TRBV4-3|TRBJ2-7|TRBD1|many
TGCGCCAGCAGCAAAGGACAGGGGTCCTACGAGCAGTACTTC
CASSKGQGSYEQYF
>TRBV6-2/TRBV6-3|TRBJ2-7|TRBD1|few
TGTGCCAGCAGTTACGAAACAGGGGGAGCATACGAGCAGTACTTC
CASSYETGGAYEQYF
>TRBV12-3/TRBV12-4|TRBJ1-6|NA|few
TGTGCCAGCAGTAATAATTCACCCCTCCACTTT
CASSNNSPLHF
>TRBV7-6|TRBJ2-4|NA|NA
TGTGCCAGCAGCTTAAGTAGGGGGAGCCGAGAGACCAAAAACATTCAGTACTTC
CASSLSRGSRETKNIQYF
>TRBV6-5|TRBJ2-2|TRBD1|once
TGTGCCAGCAGTTACAGACAGGGGGTTTACACCGGGGAGCTGTTTTTT
CASSYRQGVYTGELFF
>TRBV6-5|TRBJ2-1|NA|NA
TGTGCCAGCAGGGTTGGACATGACCTCTCCTACAATGAGCAGTTCTTC
CASRVGHDLSYNEQFF
>TRBV7-2|TRBJ2-2|NA|few
TGTGCCAGCAGCATACACAGCACCGGGGAGCTGTTTTTT
CASSIHSTGELFF
>TRBV4-2|TRBJ2-7|NA|NA
TGTGCCAGCAGCCAAGATCCCATCAACCCGCTAGCAGTATACGAGCAGTACTTC
CASSQDPINPLAVYEQYF
>TRBV20-1|TRBJ2-1|TRBD2|few
TGCAGTGCTAGATCTAGCGGGGTGCACTACAATGAGCAGTTCTTC
CSARSSGVHYNEQFF
>TRBV28|TRBJ1-5|NA|few
TGTGCCAGCAGTTTATTCCAGGGATTTGGGAATCAGCCCCAGCATTTT
CASSLFQGFGNQPQHF
>TRBV3-1|TRBJ2-5|TRBD1|once
TGTGCCAGCAGCCAACGGACAGGGCGGGAGACCCAGTACTTC
CASSQRTGRETQYF
>TRBV11-3|TRBJ2-3|TRBD1|many
TGTGCCAGCAGCTCCCGGACAGGGATAGATACGCAGTATTTT
CASSSRTGIDTQYF
>TRBV18|TRBJ2-7|TRBD1|NA
TGTGCCAGCTCGCCGAGGACAGGGGGCTCCTACGAGCAGTACTTC
CASSPRTGGSYEQYF
>TRBV30|TRBJ2-2|NA|NA
TGTGCCTGGAGTGTCGCCGGGGAGCTGTTTTTT
CAWSVAGELFF
>TRBV24-1|TRBJ2-6|NA|NA
TGTGCCACACTAAGTTCTGGGGCCAACGTCCTGACTTTC
CATLSSGANVLTF
>TRBV7-2|TRBJ1-2|TRBD1|few
TGTGCCAGCAGCTCATGGGGACAGGCGACCGGCTACACCTTC
CASSSWGQATGYTF
>TRBV15|TRBJ2-1|TRBD2|few
TGTGCCACCAGCAGAGAAACTAGCGGGACCTACAATGAGCAGTTCTTC
CATSRETSGTYNEQFF
>TRBV21-1|TRBJ2-5|NA|NA
TGTGCCAGCAGCAAAAACGGTCCCCAAGAGACCCAGTACTTC
CASSKNGPQETQYF
>TRBV5-1|TRBJ1-2|NA|few
TGCGCCAGCAGGGGGACTTTCTATGGCTACACCTTC
CASRGTFYGYTF
>TRBV2|TRBJ1-5|TRBD1|few
TGTGCCAGCAGTGAAGCAAAGACAGGGGTGGGCAATCAGCCCCAGCATTTT
CASSEAKTGVGNQPQHF
>TRBV11-2|TRBJ2-5|TRBD2|NA
TGTGCCAGCAACGGACTAGGAGAGACCCAGTACTTC
CASNGLGETQYF
>TRBV3-1|TRBJ2-5|TRBD2|NA
TGTGCCAGCAGCCAGGGGGGGGTAGGGCGGTTAGAGACCCAGTACTTC
CASSQGGVGRLETQYF
>TRBV27|TRBJ2-1|NA|few
TGTGCCAGCAGTTTCACGGCCTACAATGAGCAGTTCTTC
CASSFTAYNEQFF
>TRBV19|TRBJ1-1|NA|NA
TGTGCCAGTGGGGCGAGGGACACTGAAGCTTTCTTT
CASGARDTEAFF
>TRBV7-9|TRBJ2-2|TRBD2|many
TGTGCCAGCAGCTCCCCGTCTAGCGGGAGGCACACCGGGGAGCTGTTTTTT
CASSSPSSGRHTGELFF
>TRBV21-1|TRBJ2-5|NA|once
TGTGCCAGCAGCAATGGTGAGGGAACCCAAGAGACCCAGTACTTC
CASSNGEGTQETQYF
>TRBV4-1|TRBJ2-7|NA|few
TGCGCCAGCAGCCCCACTGGGGGAGGGGGCATGGGCTACGAGCAGTACTTC
CASSPTGGGGMGYEQYF
>TRBV14|TRBJ1-3|NA|NA
TGTGCCAGCAGCCGGGACATCGGCGGAAACACCATATATTTT
CASSRDIGGNTIYF
>TRBV14|TRBJ2-7|NA|NA
TGTGCCAGCAGCCTAGAACAGGGAGCGGCGTACGAGCAGTACTTC
CASSLEQGAAYEQYF
>TRBV12-3/TRBV12-4|TRBJ2-7|TRBD1|NA
TGTGCCAGCAGTTCCCGGGACAGGGGGCAGTACGAGCAGTACTTC
CASSSRDRGQYEQYF
>TRBV14|TRBJ2-5|NA|NA
TGTGCCAGCAGCCAGTGGGTAGGGGAGACCCAGTACTTC
CASSQWVGETQYF
>TRBV5-1|TRBJ1-3|NA|NA
TGCGCCAGCAGCCCCCTTTCTGGGACTGGAAACACCATATATTTT
CASSPLSGTGNTIYF
>TRBV24-1|TRBJ2-2|NA|NA
TGTGCCACCGGAACCGGGGAGCTGTTTTTT
CATGTGELFF
>TRBV24-1|TRBJ1-1|NA|NA
TGTGCCACCAGTGATTCTGGCCGAGGGACTGAAGCTTTCTTT
CATSDSGRGTEAFF
>TRBV5-4|TRBJ2-3|NA|few
TGTGCCAGCAGCCGGCAAGGAGGTAGACTCACAGATACGCAGTATTTT
CASSRQGGRLTDTQYF
>TRBV2|TRBJ2-1|NA|NA
TGTGCCAGCATTCCACTAGTCGGCTCCTACAATGAGCAGTTCTTC
CASIPLVGSYNEQFF
>TRBV19|TRBJ2-7|NA|few
TGTGCCAGTAGCCACGGTCTTTTCTCCTACGAGCAGTACTTC
CASSHGLFSYEQYF
>TRBV5-1|TRBJ1-1|NA|NA
TGCGCCAGCAGCCAACCCCACTCTGAGGCAACTGAAGCTTTCTTT
CASSQPHSEATEAFF
>TRBV11-2|TRBJ2-1|TRBD2|NA
TGTGCCAGCAGCTTAGATCTGGGGACTAGCGGTTACAATGAGCAGTTCTTC
CASSLDLGTSGYNEQFF
>TRBV7-8|TRBJ1-1|TRBD1|medium-sized
TGTGCCAGCAGCCGAGGACAGGGGAACACTGAAGCTTTCTTT
CASSRGQGNTEAFF
>TRBV9|TRBJ2-2|NA|few
TGTGCCAGCAGCGTGGACGACAGAGGGCCCGGGGAGCTGTTTTTT
CASSVDDRGPGELFF
>TRBV4-3|TRBJ2-7|TRBD2|few
TGCGCCAGCAGCCAAGATCTCGCGGGAGCCTACTCCTACGAGCAGTACTTC
CASSQDLAGAYSYEQYF
>TRBV11-3|TRBJ2-3|NA|few
TGTGCCAGCAGCCTGTCCTTGCGAGAGGCGCAGTATTTT
CASSLSLREAQYF
>TRBV5-1|TRBJ2-1|NA|few
TGCGCCAGCAGCGTTAGCCGTGAGGATGAGCAGTTCTTC
CASSVSREDEQFF
>TRBV7-8|TRBJ2-4|NA|few
TGTGCCAGCAGCTTAGCCGAGGGAACCGACATAGAGTTC
CASSLAEGTDIEF
>TRBV7-3|TRBJ1-6|NA|NA
TGTGCCAGCAGGCCACAGGGACATTCGGATTCACCCCTCCACTTT
CASRPQGHSDSPLHF
>TRBV5-1|TRBJ2-3|NA|many
TGCGCCAGCAGCTCCGGGTCCGGAATAGATACGCAGTATTTT
CASSSGSGIDTQYF